A selection of T cell receptor beta chains follows, all from one sample in a study of blood T cell repertoires in COVID-19. Clones were sequenced by immunoSEQ multiplex PCR, and TCRdb holds only the in-frame ones, with some missing. The sample lists 70,000 or so clones, around nine tenths occurring once. Material for sequencing was peripheral blood. The receptors here all came from a woman of 80 years or more with acute or convalescent COVID-19. Both conserved end residues are trimmed from each CDR3. Fields, in order: V gene, J gene, CDR3 protein.

>TRBV13|TRBJ1-2
ASSLGAGQGSSGYT
>TRBV6-6|TRBJ2-2
ASRRPGQGNTGELF
>TRBV30|TRBJ1-1
AWSVRVATKNTEAF
>TRBV7-3|TRBJ2-2
ASSARGGGTGELF
>TRBV3-1/TRBV3-2|TRBJ1-1
ASSRETGGATEAF
>TRBV3-1/TRBV3-2|TRBJ1-2
ASSQDWASLYGYT
>TRBV7-6|TRBJ2-5
ASSPRRQGLQETQY
>TRBV7-2|TRBJ1-4
ASSHLAGGLEEKLF
>TRBV24-1|TRBJ1-6
ATSDLGGDRGRGSYNSPLH
>TRBV3-1/TRBV3-2|TRBJ2-2
ASSLSGSTGELF
>TRBV28|TRBJ1-2
ASSFTGVYGYT
>TRBV3-1/TRBV3-2|TRBJ2-2
ASSQPANTGELF
>TRBV18|TRBJ1-4
ASSPGGIRLEKLF
>TRBV10-3|TRBJ2-7
AISELAASYEQY
>TRBV7-9|TRBJ2-2
ASSHTGGGTTGELF
>TRBV28|TRBJ2-7
ASSLRTAGQY
>TRBV7-9|TRBJ2-5
ASSWTGGRGETQY
>TRBV19|TRBJ2-1
ASTRRQGRVSRGNEQF
>TRBV2|TRBJ1-6
ASLTGANSPLH
>TRBV20-1|TRBJ2-1
SASEGALVNEQF
>TRBV18|TRBJ1-5
ASSPGQGFYQPQH
>TRBV6-6|TRBJ1-2
ASSYAANYGYT
>TRBV5-6|TRBJ2-3
ASSLAGGTDTQY
>TRBV25-1|TRBJ1-1
ASRRDRGLGGEAF
>TRBV18|TRBJ1-1
ASSPGGGNTEAF
>TRBV2|TRBJ2-1
ASSARLVSSYNEQF
>TRBV21-1|TRBJ2-1
ASSKARLSERGVLSSYNEQF
>TRBV28|TRBJ2-7
ASSSFLSRSLYEQY
>TRBV5-1|TRBJ2-7
ASSPTVGHEQY
>TRBV3-1/TRBV3-2|TRBJ2-2
ASSASRSGNTGELF
>TRBV15|TRBJ1-1
ATSRGSRGGTEAF
>TRBV7-8|TRBJ1-6
ASRTGTGGNSPLH
>TRBV6-5|TRBJ1-2
ASSVTGGYGYT
>TRBV18|TRBJ1-5
ASSRGQGRNQPQH
>TRBV2|TRBJ2-3
ASSGEASGGGGTDTQY
>TRBV25-1|TRBJ2-5
ASTYSGTGDFRAQY
>TRBV2|TRBJ2-3
ASSGLAVNSQY
>TRBV6-5|TRBJ2-1
ASSSTGTSGNEQF
>TRBV27|TRBJ2-2
ASSLGRGAANTGELF
>TRBV12-3/TRBV12-4|TRBJ1-3
ASSLVIQGAIY
>TRBV5-6|TRBJ2-2
ASSQTDTGELF
>TRBV5-1|TRBJ1-2
ASSLHVSGLSGYT
>TRBV28|TRBJ2-1
ASSLFGLSIANEQF
>TRBV14|TRBJ2-5
ASSPGIAGGGRQETQY
>TRBV13|TRBJ2-2
ASSSREGGGGELF
>TRBV19|TRBJ1-2
ASSISAAEPYGYT
>TRBV4-3|TRBJ1-4
ASSHNKRATNEKLF
>TRBV27|TRBJ1-4
ASSTGGDEKLF
>TRBV27|TRBJ2-3
ASSFPLDDSPDTQY